These 27 T cell receptor beta chains were all obtained from the same sample, sequenced in a study of tumor-infiltrating lymphocytes in localized non-small cell lung cancer. Using immunoSEQ multiplex PCR, the repertoire was profiled, and TCRdb retains in-frame clones only, with some absent. The repertoire holds more than 7,500 clones, with about 78% as singletons. Source material: lung tumor tissue. Source of these receptors: a human donor with non-small cell lung cancer.

V usage is TRBV10-2 and J usage is TRBJ2-7; 8 bases are shared with TRBD2. The CDR3 is made up of 15 amino acids. The V and J ends lost 3 bases and 2 bases, in that order; junction bases with no gene match: 6. Looked up from germline, CDR1 is WSHSY and CDR2 is SAAADI. This CDR3 is CASSDSGGVAYEQYF. The CDR3, as DNA: TGCGCCAGCAGTGACTCCGGGGGGGTTGCCTACGAGCAGTACTTC.

The rearrangement uses TRBV30 and TRBJ2-3; D perhaps matches TRBD2 (5 bases). The V end was cut by 1 base, the J end by 1 base, with 9 bases between. This CDR3 comprises 14 residues. The germline CDR1 and CDR2 sequences are GTSNPN and SVGIG (reference sequence). The CDR3 nucleotides are TGTGCCTGGAGTGGTAGCGCTCGCACAGATACGCAGTATTTT. It yields the protein CAWSGSARTDTQYF.

The chain joins TRBV4-2 to TRBJ2-7; D ambiguous. Germline CDR1 is LGHNA and CDR2 is YNFKEQ. The CDR3 runs to 12 residues. Trimming stripped 2 bases from V and 5 bases from J, with 7 bases between. The CDR3 DNA reads TGTGCCAGCAGCCAATTAAGCGACGAGCAGTACTTC. Protein: CASSQLSDEQYF.

CDR3 sequence: CAISESNPSGGPGAQYF. CDR3 nucleotides: TGTGCCATCAGTGAGTCGAACCCTAGCGGGGGGCCTGGGGCCCAGTACTTC. V usage is TRBV10-3 and J usage is TRBJ2-5; 11 bases match TRBD2. V shed 0 bases and J 9 bases; nucleotides not matched to a gene: 12. This CDR3 contains 17 residues. The germline V gene has CDR1 ENHRY and CDR2 SYGVKD.

This clone has just a few counts. The chain joins TRBV6-1 to TRBJ1-6; D gene uncertain. Germline lookup yields CDR1 MNHNS and CDR2 SASEGT. The CDR3 consists of 16 residues. Trimming shortened V by 1 base and J by 0 bases, and 7 bases separated the two germline ends. The CDR3 loop reads CASSEDKDSYNSPLHF. The CDR3, as DNA: TGTGCCAGCAGTGAAGATAAGGACTCCTATAATTCACCCCTCCACTTT.

The V and J genes are TRBV18 and TRBJ2-2; a possible D gene is TRBD1 (6 bases). In germline, CDR1 is KGHSH, CDR2 LQKENI. The CDR3 length is 15 residues. V shed 6 bases and J shed 1 base, with 12 bases lying between them. DNA of the CDR3: TGTGCCAGCTCTAAGAGGACAGAGAACACCGGGGAGCTGTTTTTT. Its translation: CASSKRTENTGELFF.

This rearrangement joins TRBV4-3 to TRBJ2-7; a possible D gene is TRBD2 (6 bases). CDR3 length equals 16 residues. Per the germline V gene, CDR1 is LGHNA and CDR2 is YSLEER. V lost 0 bases to trimming and J lost 12 bases, with 24 bases between them. The CDR3 DNA is TGCGCCAGCAGCCAAGACCTTACTAGCCAACCATGGGGGTGGTACTTC. Encoded protein: CASSQDLTSQPWGWYF.

V and J are TRBV25-1 and TRBJ2-4; 8 nucleotides match TRBD1. Germline V gives CDR1 MGHDK, CDR2 SYGVNS. The CDR3 is 15 residues long. V lost 3 bases and J lost 3; bases outside the gene matches: 4. In nucleotides, the CDR3 is TGTGCCAGCAGTGAGGCAGGGGGCGGCAAAAACATTCAGTACTTC. Translating it yields CASSEAGGGKNIQYF.

This clone came up a few times. CDR3 DNA: TGTGCCAGCAAATGGACTAGCGGGGATGGGTGGGAGCAGTTCTTC. It yields the protein CASKWTSGDGWEQFF. V is TRBV27 and J is TRBJ2-1; 12 nucleotides line up with TRBD2. Trimming removed 7 bases from V and 10 bases from J; junction bases left unmatched: 11. Germline lookup yields CDR1 MNHEY and CDR2 SMNVEV (reference sequence). The CDR3 totals 15 residues.

This chain connects TRBV29-1 to TRBJ2-3; TRBD1 matches at 8 bases. This CDR3 has 16 amino acids. From germline, CDR1 is SQVTM and CDR2 ANQGSEA. The V and J ends lost 6 bases and 2 bases, in that order; junction bases with no gene match: 13. The CDR3 DNA sequence: TGCAGCGTCGAACGCCGACAGGGGACACACACAGATACGCAGTATTTT. Amino acid sequence: CSVERRQGTHTDTQYF.

The gene calls are TRBV4-3 and TRBJ1-1, with D unresolved. Deletions cut 1 base from V and 3 bases from J, with 9 bases between. The CDR3 length is 14 residues. Germline assignment: CDR1 LGHNA and CDR2 YSLEER. The CDR3 DNA follows: TGCGCCAGCAGCCAAGCGAACGGATACACTGAAGCTTTCTTT. Amino acids: CASSQANGYTEAFF.

The chain employs TRBV7-9 and TRBJ2-3, with TRBD2 matching 12 bases. CDR3 length: 15 amino acids. J lost 8 bases, V lost 1 base, and 4 bases had no gene match. CDR1 is SEHNR and CDR2 is FQNEAQ in the germline V gene (reference sequence). The CDR3 DNA reads as TGTGCCAGCAGCTTAGGACTAGCGGGAGCGGGTACGCAGTATTTT. The encoded protein is CASSLGLAGAGTQYF.

The chain links TRBV9 to TRBJ1-6, with 9 bases lining up with TRBD1. The germline V gene encodes CDR1 SGDLS and CDR2 YYNGEE. The junction had 2 bases not matched to a gene; V was cut back by 0 bases and J by 7 bases. The CDR3 sequence is 15 residues long. CDR3 residues: CASSVAGQGNSPLHF. Here the CDR3 DNA reads TGTGCCAGCAGCGTAGCCGGACAGGGGAATTCACCCCTCCACTTT.

The chain has TRBV6-5 and TRBJ2-7, with 9 bases aligning to TRBD1. V shed 0 bases and J 2 bases; nucleotides not matched to a gene: 2. CDR3 length: 15 amino acids. Germline V lookup: CDR1 MNHEY, CDR2 SVGAGI. As DNA, the CDR3 is TGTGCCAGCAGTTACTCGGACAGGGGCGCCTACGAGCAGTACTTC. Protein sequence: CASSYSDRGAYEQYF.

V gene TRBV20-1 combines with J gene TRBJ1-4; no clear D gene. CDR3 length: 11 residues. The V gene lost 6 bases and the J gene lost 0 bases, with 2 bases spanning the gap. CDR1 and CDR2 (germline): DFQATT, SNEGSKA (reference sequence). CDR3 coding DNA: TGCAGTGCACCAACTAATGAAAAACTGTTTTTT. This encodes CSAPTNEKLFF.

The J gene is TRBJ2-1, the V gene TRBV10-3; D tentatively fits TRBD1 or TRBD2 (5 bases each). CDR1 and CDR2 (germline): ENHRY, SYGVKD. The CDR3 covers 13 residues. V was trimmed by 10 bases and J by 6 bases, leaving 16 bases between them. The CDR3 loop reads CATAPGPANEQFF. In DNA, the CDR3 is TGTGCCACCGCCCCGGGACCCGCCAATGAGCAGTTCTTC.

CDR3 in amino acids: CASSLGLANEQFF. The CDR3 region has the DNA TGTGCCAGCAGCTTAGGACTTGCCAATGAGCAGTTCTTC. The genes are TRBV7-9 and TRBJ2-1; D is unresolved. The ends were cut back, 1 base at V and 6 bases at J, with 7 bases in the middle. Germline CDR1 is SEHNR and CDR2 is FQNEAQ (reference sequence). CDR3 size: 13 residues.

The chain joins TRBV27 to TRBJ2-3, with D tentatively TRBD1 or TRBD2 (6 bases each). This CDR3 is built from 14 residues. Germline loops: CDR1 MNHEY, CDR2 SMNVEV (reference sequence). Between the trimmed V and J ends, which lost 7 bases and 2 bases, there was a span of 13 bases. CDR3: CASNRGPYTDTQYF. CDR3 in DNA: TGTGCCAGCAATCGGGGGCCCTACACAGATACGCAGTATTTT.

V and J are TRBV30 and TRBJ2-6, with D tentatively TRBD2 (5 bases). V dropped 4 bases and J dropped 2 bases, with 15 bases sitting between them. The CDR3 has 16 amino acids. Germline V gene data show CDR1 as GTSNPN and CDR2 as SVGIG (reference sequence). DNA of the CDR3: TGTGCCTGGACAAGAGGATTCGGGACTGGGGCCAACGTCCTGACTTTC. This codes for CAWTRGFGTGANVLTF.

This clone was counted between two and nine times. The chain couples TRBV7-3 to TRBJ1-2; the match to TRBD1 covers 10 bases. CDR1 and CDR2 (germline): SGHTA, FQGTGA. The length of the CDR3 is 14 residues. V dropped 5 bases and J dropped 8; count of bases not matched to a gene: 8. The CDR3: CASSPRGTGEGYTF. Written as DNA, the CDR3 is TGTGCCAGCAGCCCCCGCGGGACAGGGGAAGGCTACACCTTC.

This clone was observed a few times. This chain connects TRBV11-2 to TRBJ2-3; D is unclear. The CDR3 runs to 14 residues. CDR1 is SGHAT and CDR2 is FQNNGV in the germline V gene. Trimming shortened V by 1 base and J by 1 base, and 6 bases separated the two germline ends. CDR3 region: CASSLGTGTDTQYF. The DNA of the CDR3 is TGTGCCAGCAGCTTAGGTACGGGCACAGATACGCAGTATTTT. Variable domain in full (rest from reference TRBV11-2 and TRBJ2-3): EAGVAQSPRYKIIEKRQSVAFWCNPISGHATLYWYQQILGQGPKLLIQFQNNGVVDDSQLPKDRFSAERLKGVDSTLKIQPAKLEDSAVYLCASSLGTGTDTQYFGPGTRLTVL.

The chain has TRBV28 and TRBJ2-5, with a weak D call TRBD2 (7 bases). Germline V CDR1 and CDR2: MDHEN, SYDVKM. The CDR3 has 14 amino acids. The V end was cut by 6 bases, the J end by 5 bases, with 16 bases between. The CDR3 coding sequence is TGTGCCAGCAGACTGGGGGGGGGCTACGAGACCCAGTACTTC. It specifies CASRLGGGYETQYF. Supplemented by reference TRBV28 and TRBJ2-5, the full variable domain reads DVKVTQSSRYLVKRTGEKVFLECVQDMDHENMFWYRQDPGLGLRLIYFSYDVKMKEKGDIPEGYSVSREKKERFSLILESASTNQTSMYLCASRLGGGYETQYFGPGTRLLVL.

The chain joins TRBV7-2 to TRBJ2-7; tentatively, D is TRBD1 (6 bases). The CDR3 consists of 15 residues. Germline V CDR1 and CDR2: SGHTA, FQGNSA. V was clipped by 1 base and J by 2 bases, with 12 bases between them. The CDR3 loop reads CASSLGRTDAYEQYF. CDR3 DNA sequence: TGTGCCAGCAGCTTAGGTAGGACAGATGCCTACGAGCAGTACTTC.

The chain links TRBV7-2 to TRBJ1-5; possibly TRBD1 for D (5 bases). V was cut by 1 base and J by 11 bases, with 9 bases left in between. CDR1 and CDR2 (germline): SGHTA, FQGNSA. The CDR3 runs 12 residues. CDR3 nucleotides: TGTGCCAGCAGCTTAGAGGGGTCAGCCCAGCATTTT. Protein sequence: CASSLEGSAQHF.

The chain recombines TRBV25-1 with TRBJ2-7; no firm D call. This CDR3 has 12 amino acids. Germline V CDR1 and CDR2: MGHDK, SYGVNS. V lost 5 bases and J lost 3, with 8 bases in between. The CDR3: CASSQYLYEQYF. The CDR3 DNA follows: TGTGCCAGCAGTCAGTATCTCTACGAGCAGTACTTC.

The CDR3 coding sequence is TGTGCCAGCAGTGAAAGGGCGGGAGTCCCCACAGATACGCAGTATTTT. Its protein is CASSERAGVPTDTQYF. The V gene is TRBV6-1, the J gene TRBJ2-3; 7 nucleotides align to TRBD2. CDR3 size: 16 residues. CDR1 and CDR2 (germline): MNHNS, SASEGT. V lost 2 bases, J lost 2 bases, and 7 bases stayed unmatched.

This chain joins TRBV7-2 and TRBJ2-7; D might be TRBD2 (6 bases). This CDR3 is 12 amino acids long. V gave up 5 bases and J gave up 4 bases, with 9 bases separating them. CDR1 is SGHTA, CDR2 FQGNSA, per germline. The chain's CDR3 is CASSHGSYEQYF. CDR3 in DNA: TGTGCCAGCAGCCACGGGAGTTACGAGCAGTACTTC.